This record covers a single T cell receptor beta chain. What it recognizes is unknown. Germline V CDR1 and CDR2: SQVTM, ANQGSEA. The CDR3 has 14 amino acids. With V trimmed by 5 bases and J by 3 bases, 7 bases remained unmatched. This specimen belongs to a study of T cells in Graves' hyperthyroidism and ophthalmopathy. Study as a whole: Peripheral blood was collected at initial diagnosis, before any treatment.

The study's findings and limits: Most thyroid clonotypes that were expanded above 0.001 also turned up in blood.

Absence of ophthalmopathy progression within 18 months defined stable Graves' hyperthyroidism. PBMCs were derived from 7.5 to 10 ml fresh peripheral blood. RNA transcripts provided the source from which TCR beta CDR3 regions were amplified. A first-round RT-PCR of the TCR CDR3 used the HTBI primer set. TCRdb reanalysed the multiplex PCR reads using MiXCR and keeps one entry per CDR3 protein. The table has hundreds of thousands of distinct CDR3 sequences, 35% to 45% seen once; the top ten hold approximately 10%. Sample: blood. The rearrangement joins TRBV29-1 to TRBJ1-1; 9 bases map to TRBD1. This sequence originates from a man aged 18 to 35 with Graves' hyperthyroidism. The CDR3 region is CSVLGTGSDTEAFF. The CDR3 nucleotides are TGCAGCGTTCTCGGGACAGGGAGCGACACTGAAGCTTTCTTT.